The 26 T cell receptor beta chains below all came from one sample that was sequenced in a study of blood T cell repertoires in COVID-19. The method was immunoSEQ multiplex PCR; TCRdb's version includes in-frame clones alone and lacks a portion of them. The top ten hold about 2.2% of the sample, which has 250,000 to 300,000 clones, roughly nine tenths seen once. The source material was peripheral blood. These receptors were taken from a woman in her 30s with COVID-19, enrolled during active disease.

The J gene is TRBJ1-5, the V gene TRBV28, with D possibly being TRBD1 (6 bases). V gave up 6 bases and J gave up 5 bases, with 14 bases separating them. There are 14 residues in the CDR3. Germline V lookup: CDR1 MDHEN, CDR2 SYDVKM. The CDR3 reads CASSRGQKDQPQHF. The CDR3 DNA follows: TGTGCCAGCAGCCGAGGACAGAAAGATCAGCCCCAGCATTTT. The whole variable domain, filled in from reference TRBV28 and TRBJ1-5, reads DVKVTQSSRYLVKRTGEKVFLECVQDMDHENMFWYRQDPGLGLRLIYFSYDVKMKEKGDIPEGYSVSREKKERFSLILESASTNQTSMYLCASSRGQKDQPQHFGDGTRLSIL.

J is TRBJ2-1 and V is TRBV11-3, with 7 bases that match TRBD2. Trimming at V came to 3 bases and at J to 7 bases, leaving 6 bases not matched to a gene. The length of the CDR3 is 14 residues. Germline CDR1 is SGHNT and CDR2 is YENEEA. The CDR3: CASSLGGSGNEQFF. The CDR3 bases are TGTGCCAGCAGCTTGGGAGGGTCTGGGAATGAGCAGTTCTTC.

Of note for this clone: Given the absence of the conserved phenylalanine or tryptophan at the CDR3 end, a read error is likely. The DNA is left out, because the CDR3 cannot be placed on it with certainty; the CDR3 is given as TCRdb lists it. The rearrangement links TRBV21-1 to TRBJ2-7; no check of the table's D call, TRBD2, against the DNA was made. TRBV21-1 is classified as a pseudogene. The CDR3 is 18 residues long, ends included. CDR3: CASSKAGTLTSEDYEQYS.

The rearrangement joins TRBV3-1 (or the pseudogene TRBV3-2) to TRBJ2-1, with D tentatively TRBD1 (6 bases). The CDR3 totals 15 residues. The V end was cut by 2 bases, the J end by 7 bases, with 15 bases between. CDR1 is LGHDT and CDR2 is YNNKEL in the germline V gene (reference sequence). The CDR3 nucleotides are TGTGCCAGCAGCCAACTGGGGACAAGGACTAATGAGCAGTTCTTC. Its protein is CASSQLGTRTNEQFF.

The chain employs TRBV5-1 and TRBJ2-1; maybe TRBD2 (5 bases). V was pared by 5 bases and J by 5 bases, with 32 bases between. The CDR3 is 20 amino acids. The germline gives CDR1 SGHRS, CDR2 YFSETQ. The CDR3 DNA follows: TGCGCCAGCAGACGACGGGTTGCTTTGAGGACTCCCGAGTATGACAATGAGCAGTTCTTC. This encodes CASRRRVALRTPEYDNEQFF. Drawing the rest from reference TRBV5-1 and TRBJ2-1, the complete variable domain is KAGVTQTPRYLIKTRGQQVTLSCSPISGHRSVSWYQQTPGQGLQFLFEYFSETQRNKGNFPGRFSGRQFSNSRSEMNVSTLELGDSALYLCASRRRVALRTPEYDNEQFFGPGTRLTVL.

The rearrangement uses TRBV6-5 and TRBJ2-7; 11 bases fit TRBD2. The germline V gene encodes CDR1 MNHEY and CDR2 SVGAGI. The trim removed 6 bases at V and 5 bases at J, leaving 9 bases unmatched. The CDR3 contains 15 residues. This CDR3 is CASRSTSGSWDEQYF. CDR3 DNA sequence: TGTGCCAGCAGATCCACTAGCGGGAGTTGGGACGAGCAGTACTTC.

This rearrangement joins TRBV5-1 to TRBJ1-4; the D gene is possibly TRBD1 (5 bases). With 0 bases removed from V and 3 bases from J, the gap between germline ends came to 6 bases. Germline V gene lookup returns CDR1 SGHRS and CDR2 YFSETQ. This CDR3 is built from 14 residues. The CDR3 loop reads CASSLGQSNEKLFF. For the CDR3, the DNA is TGCGCCAGCAGCTTGGGACAGTCTAATGAAAAACTGTTTTTT.

The chain uses TRBV7-9 and TRBJ1-1, with 11 bases matching TRBD1. The CDR3 has 17 amino acids. CDR1 SEHNR and CDR2 FQNEAQ come from the germline V gene (reference sequence). The V segment lost 5 bases and the J segment 4 bases; nucleotides outside the gene matches: 12. This CDR3 reads CASSPPDRGLFGTEAFF. The CDR3 coding sequence is TGTGCCAGCAGCCCCCCGGACAGGGGGCTCTTCGGCACTGAAGCTTTCTTT. The whole variable domain, remainder taken from reference TRBV7-9 and TRBJ1-1, is DTGVSQNPRHKITKRGQNVTFRCDPISEHNRLYWYRQTLGQGPEFLTYFQNEAQLEKSRLLSDRFSAERPKGSFSTLEIQRTEQGDSAMYLCASSPPDRGLFGTEAFFGQGTRLTVV.

This rearrangement joins TRBV11-2 to TRBJ2-7, with 12 bases fitting TRBD2. V shed 5 bases and J 3 bases; nucleotides not matched to a gene: 5. From germline, CDR1 is SGHAT and CDR2 FQNNGV. This CDR3 region has 15 residues. The CDR3 DNA follows: TGTGCCAGCAGCCCCGGACTAGCGGGGTTCTACGAGCAGTACTTC. Translated, it gives CASSPGLAGFYEQYF.

The V and J genes are TRBV30 and TRBJ1-6, with 8 bases aligning to TRBD1. Germline trimming cut 4 bases from V and 9 bases from J; bases unmatched to any gene: 2. Germline V gives CDR1 GTSNPN, CDR2 SVGIG (reference sequence). The CDR3 loop spans 12 amino acids. In DNA form, the CDR3 reads TGTGCCTGGACACAGGGGGTTTCACCCCTCCACTTT. Its protein is CAWTQGVSPLHF.

The chain has TRBV12-3 or TRBV12-4 and TRBJ1-2; D gene unclear. V was trimmed by 5 bases and J by 4 bases, leaving 5 bases between them. CDR3 length: 11 residues. In DNA form, the CDR3 reads TGTGCCAGCAGTCGGTCCTATGGCTACACCTTC. Translating it yields CASSRSYGYTF.

This chain links TRBV7-9 with TRBJ2-7; D may be TRBD1 (6 bases). The CDR3 runs 13 residues. CDR1 SEHNR and CDR2 FQNEAQ come from the germline V gene (reference sequence). Trimming removed 5 bases from V and 4 bases from J, with 12 bases in between. The CDR3 loop is CASSRTAFYEQYF. The CDR3 DNA reads as TGTGCCAGCAGCCGGACAGCTTTTTACGAGCAGTACTTC.

This sequence joins TRBV28 and TRBJ2-1; TRBD2 is a possible D gene (5 bases). The V end lost 6 bases, the J end lost 5 bases, and 17 bases lay between the germline ends. The CDR3 has 15 amino acids. From germline, CDR1 is MDHEN and CDR2 SYDVKM. CDR3 nucleotides: TGTGCCAGCAGCCAATCCGTCTCCGGGAACAATGAGCAGTTCTTC. Protein sequence: CASSQSVSGNNEQFF.

This clone was seen more than once but under ten times. Additional DNA sequences in this sample encode the identical CDR3. The chain carries TRBV5-4 and TRBJ2-7; a possible D gene is TRBD2 (5 bases). Germline V lookup: CDR1 SGHNT, CDR2 YYREEE (reference sequence). V was cut by 2 bases and J by 0 bases, with 9 bases left in between. This CDR3 is 14 amino acids long. This CDR3 is CASSFGGSSYEQYF. Here the CDR3 DNA reads TGTGCCAGCAGCTTCGGTGGGAGCTCCTACGAGCAGTACTTC.

This clone was counted a single time. V and J are TRBV20-1 and TRBJ2-2; tentative D call: TRBD2 (6 bases). The V end lost 5 bases, the J end lost 8 bases, and 9 bases lay between the germline ends. Germline CDR1 and CDR2: DFQATT and SNEGSKA (reference sequence). The CDR3 is 11 residues long. The CDR3 region has the DNA TGCAGTGCTGATAGCGGAGGGGAGCTGTTTTTT. Its translation: CSADSGGELFF.

V is TRBV28 and J is TRBJ2-7; 9 positions match TRBD1. V shed 10 bases and J 0 bases; nucleotides not matched to a gene: 7. The CDR3 consists of 14 residues. Germline loops: CDR1 MDHEN, CDR2 SYDVKM. The CDR3 DNA reads TGTGCCATCAAACCGGGACAGGGCTCCTACGAGCAGTACTTC. The encoded protein is CAIKPGQGSYEQYF.

The chain has TRBV5-1 and TRBJ2-1; weak D call: TRBD2 (6 bases). The CDR3 extends over 15 amino acids. Germline values: CDR1 SGHRS, CDR2 YFSETQ. V lost 0 bases, J lost 8 bases, and 15 bases lay in between. CDR3: CASSLGVAEADEQFF. DNA of the CDR3: TGCGCCAGCAGCTTGGGTGTAGCGGAAGCGGATGAGCAGTTCTTC.

This clone has only one observation. The chain links TRBV6-4 to TRBJ2-1, with 16 nucleotides matching TRBD2. The CDR3 is 17 amino acids. J was trimmed by 10 bases and V by 2 bases; bases with no gene match: 8. Germline CDR1 and CDR2: MRHNA and SNTAGT. The CDR3: CASSDPGLAGGPGEQFF. The CDR3 coding sequence is TGTGCCAGCAGTGACCCGGGACTAGCGGGAGGGCCAGGGGAGCAGTTCTTC.

The chain carries TRBV10-3 and TRBJ1-1; D possibly corresponds to TRBD1 (6 bases). Germline V gene sequence: CDR1 ENHRY, CDR2 SYGVKD. V was pared by 5 bases and J by 5 bases, with 15 bases between. The CDR3 is 14 amino acids. CDR3 region: CAISTDSYPTEAFF. The CDR3, as DNA: TGTGCCATCAGTACGGACAGCTACCCGACTGAAGCTTTCTTT.

The chain recombines TRBV28 with TRBJ1-1; 11 bases are shared with TRBD1. The CDR3 covers 13 residues. Germline V gene sequence: CDR1 MDHEN, CDR2 SYDVKM. The V gene end was trimmed by 7 bases and the J gene end by 11 bases; junction bases not matched to a gene: 9. DNA of the CDR3: TGTGCCAGCATCCGGGACAGGGGGTTAGCGGCTTTCTTT. Its translation is CASIRDRGLAAFF.

The V gene is TRBV5-6, the J gene TRBJ1-1; unclear D gene. The germline CDR1 and CDR2 sequences are SGHDT and YYEEEE. The CDR3 length is 13 residues. Trimming removed 1 base at V and 6 bases at J, with 10 bases between. The CDR3 reads CASSLSLGAEAFF. The CDR3, as DNA: TGTGCCAGCAGCTTGTCCCTAGGAGCTGAAGCTTTCTTT.

The chain is built from TRBV27 and TRBJ1-4; tentative D call: TRBD1 (6 bases). CDR3 length equals 15 residues. Germline CDR1 MNHEY, CDR2 SMNVEV (reference sequence). V was pared by 0 bases and J by 5 bases, with 10 bases between. The CDR3: CASSLSAGENEKLFF. In DNA, the CDR3 is TGTGCCAGCAGTTTATCGGCAGGGGAGAATGAAAAACTGTTTTTT.

CDR3 sequence (DNA): TGTGCCAGCAGTTCGCCGGGACTAGCGGGAGCCCTCTCCTACAATGAGCAGTTCTTC. It translates to CASSSPGLAGALSYNEQFF. V and J are TRBV5-6 and TRBJ2-1, with 14 nucleotides matching TRBD2. J gave up 0 bases and V 5 bases, and 10 bases lay outside the gene matches. Germline V gene data show CDR1 as SGHDT and CDR2 as YYEEEE. The CDR3 has 19 residues.

The genes are TRBV2 and TRBJ1-5, with D possibly TRBD1 on 6 matching bases. The CDR3 covers 14 residues. Germline V CDR1 and CDR2: SNHLY, FYNNEI. The V gene lost 8 bases and the J gene lost 0 bases, with 11 bases spanning the gap. This chain's CDR3 is CASGGLVSNQPQHF. The CDR3, as DNA: TGTGCCAGCGGGGGCCTCGTTAGCAATCAGCCCCAGCATTTT.

V usage is TRBV9 and J usage is TRBJ2-3; TRBD2 matches 8 bases. Germline CDR1 and CDR2: SGDLS and YYNGEE. J lost 0 bases, V lost 1 base, and 4 bases had no gene match. There are 16 residues in the CDR3. CDR3 nucleotides: TGTGCCAGCAGCGTAAGCGGGAGCGATAGCACAGATACGCAGTATTTT. It translates to CASSVSGSDSTDTQYF.

The V call is TRBV7-9, the J call TRBJ1-2; tentatively, D is TRBD1 (5 bases). Germline-derived CDR1 and CDR2 are SEHNR and FQNEAQ (reference sequence). CDR3 length: 13 residues. Trimming took 5 bases from V and 4 from J, leaving 11 bases between them. CDR3 in DNA: TGTGCCAGCAGCATGAGACAGACCTATGGCTACACCTTC. It translates to CASSMRQTYGYTF. Based on the CDR3 plus reference TRBV7-9 and TRBJ1-2, the full variable domain is DTGVSQNPRHKITKRGQNVTFRCDPISEHNRLYWYRQTLGQGPEFLTYFQNEAQLEKSRLLSDRFSAERPKGSFSTLEIQRTEQGDSAMYLCASSMRQTYGYTFGSGTRLTVV.